Ten or more counts support the clone carrying this T cell receptor beta chain. The record originates from a study of human T cells and chemical hapten exposure. Using its own MiXCR run on the RACE reads, TCRdb lists one record per CDR3 protein. The sample lists approximately 260,000 distinct CDR3 sequences, just under 8% occurring once. Time point defined: pre-sensitization, week 0. Regarding treatment: therapeutic diphenylcyclopropenone sensitization with weekly scalp DPC. This CDR3 has 12 residues. Germline lookup yields CDR1 DFQATT and CDR2 SNEGSKA (reference sequence). The germline V and J ends were trimmed by 3 bases and 1 base, with 6 bases remaining between them.

The TCR comes from a man in his late teens or twenties with alopecia areata. Some clones in this sample may be carry-over from other donors' samples. The sample here was whole blood, taken in connection with sensitization to the hapten diphenylcyclopropenone (DPC). V gene TRBV20-1 combines with J gene TRBJ1-1, with D uncertain. CDR3 amino acids: CSARQPNTEAFF. The CDR3 nucleotides are TGCAGTGCTAGGCAGCCGAACACTGAAGCTTTCTTT.